The 5 T cell receptor beta chains given below trace back to one sample, sequenced in a study of shared clonotypes between healthy human individuals. The repertoire was sequenced with immunoSEQ multiplex PCR; TCRdb's copy has only in-frame clones and lacks some. Of about 1.1 million clones in the sample, approximately 80% are singletons; the top ten hold approximately 0.56%. The sample taken for sequencing was memory CD4+ T cells from PBMCs. Subset indicated: CD45RA-negative fraction. These receptors all stem from a man between 18 and 35 years old in good health. Some clones in this sample may be carry-over from other donors' samples.

The J gene is TRBJ2-7, the V gene TRBV2, with 7 bases lining up with TRBD1. The CDR3 length is 12 residues. Germline V gene lookup returns CDR1 SNHLY and CDR2 FYNNEI. V was pared by 11 bases and J by 2 bases, with 6 bases of the junction left unmatched. CDR3 region: CAGAGTAYEQYF. In nucleotides, the CDR3 is TGTGCCGGCGCCGGGACAGCCTACGAGCAGTACTTC.

V and J are TRBV9 and TRBJ2-3; 7 nucleotides match TRBD1. This CDR3 is built from 14 residues. Trimming at V came to 0 bases and at J to 8 bases, leaving 6 bases not matched to a gene. Germline V gene data show CDR1 as SGDLS and CDR2 as YYNGEE. CDR3 amino acids: CASSVESSGGTQYF. DNA for the CDR3: TGTGCCAGCAGCGTAGAGTCGTCAGGGGGTACGCAGTATTTT.

This clone was seen only once. The rearrangement joins TRBV18 to TRBJ1-1, with TRBD1 identical over 8 bases. This CDR3 comprises 15 residues. The V and J ends lost 3 bases and 0 bases, in that order; junction bases with no gene match: 3. From germline, CDR1 is KGHSH and CDR2 LQKENI. CDR3: CASSPSGQVNTEAFF. DNA for the CDR3: TGTGCCAGCTCACCTTCGGGACAGGTGAACACTGAAGCTTTCTTT.

The V and J genes are TRBV7-2 and TRBJ2-1; 7 bases line up with TRBD1. Germline CDR1 reads SGHTA; CDR2 reads FQGNSA. With 4 bases clipped from V and 3 bases from J, the junction kept 3 bases outside the gene matches. The CDR3 has 14 amino acids. The chain's CDR3 is CASSSGQSYNEQFF. In DNA, the CDR3 is TGTGCCAGCAGCTCGGGACAGAGCTACAATGAGCAGTTCTTC.

This chain uses TRBV7-2 with TRBJ1-1; D call uncertain. V dropped 1 base and J dropped 5 bases, with 17 bases sitting between them. Germline CDR1 reads SGHTA; CDR2 reads FQGNSA. The CDR3 length is 16 residues. The DNA for the CDR3 is TGTGCCAGCAGCTTAGATAGACCCGGGTCGAATACTGAAGCTTTCTTT. It codes for CASSLDRPGSNTEAFF.